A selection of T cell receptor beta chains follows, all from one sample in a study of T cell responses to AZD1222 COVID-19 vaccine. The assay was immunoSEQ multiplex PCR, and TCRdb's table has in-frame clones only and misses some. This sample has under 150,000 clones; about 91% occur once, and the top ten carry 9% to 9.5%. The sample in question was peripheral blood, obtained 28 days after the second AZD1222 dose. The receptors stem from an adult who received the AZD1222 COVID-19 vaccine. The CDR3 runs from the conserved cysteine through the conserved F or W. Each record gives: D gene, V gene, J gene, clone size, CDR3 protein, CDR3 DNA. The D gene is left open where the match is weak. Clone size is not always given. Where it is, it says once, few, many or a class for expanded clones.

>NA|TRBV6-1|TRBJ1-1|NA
CASSEAQVMNTEAFF
TGTGCCAGCAGTGAAGCTCAGGTCATGAACACTGAAGCTTTCTTT
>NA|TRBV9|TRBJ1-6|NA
CASSVEFGNSPLHF
TGTGCCAGCAGCGTAGAATTCGGCAACTCACCCCTCCACTTT
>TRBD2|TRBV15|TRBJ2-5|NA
CATSRGTSGRWETQYF
TGTGCCACCAGCAGAGGGACTAGCGGGAGGTGGGAGACCCAGTACTTC
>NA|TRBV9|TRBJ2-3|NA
CASSAAISADTQYF
TGTGCCAGCAGCGCAGCAATAAGCGCAGATACGCAGTATTTT
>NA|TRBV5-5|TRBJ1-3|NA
CASSRDISSSGNTIYF
TGTGCCAGCAGCCGGGACATCTCAAGCTCTGGAAACACCATATATTTT
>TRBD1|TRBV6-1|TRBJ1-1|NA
CASSVPNGRGRTEAFF
TGTGCCAGCAGTGTTCCTAATGGGAGGGGGCGAACTGAAGCTTTCTTT
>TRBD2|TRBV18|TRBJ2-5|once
CASSPLAGTLETQYF
TGTGCCAGCTCACCCCTAGCGGGGACTTTAGAGACCCAGTACTTC
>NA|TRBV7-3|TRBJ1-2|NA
CASSPRSSNYGYTF
TGTGCCAGCAGCCCGAGGAGCAGCAACTATGGCTACACCTTC
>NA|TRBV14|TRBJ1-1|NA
CASSQGVTEAFF
TGTGCCAGCAGCCAGGGGGTAACTGAAGCTTTCTTT
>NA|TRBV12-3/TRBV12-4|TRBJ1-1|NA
CASTPLNTEAFF
TGTGCCAGCACCCCTCTGAACACTGAAGCTTTCTTT
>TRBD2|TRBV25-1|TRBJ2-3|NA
CASGRAGGPSTDTQYF
TGTGCCAGCGGTCGAGCGGGGGGGCCGAGCACAGATACGCAGTATTTT
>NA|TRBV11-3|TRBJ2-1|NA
CASSPLSGYNEQFF
TGTGCCAGCAGCCCCCTGAGCGGGTACAATGAGCAGTTCTTC
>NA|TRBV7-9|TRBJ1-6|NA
CASSRPGNSPLHF
TGTGCCAGCAGCCGCCCAGGGAATTCACCCCTCCACTTT
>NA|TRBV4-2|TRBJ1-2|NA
CASSQESTVYGYTF
TGTGCCAGCAGCCAAGAAAGCACAGTTTATGGCTACACCTTC